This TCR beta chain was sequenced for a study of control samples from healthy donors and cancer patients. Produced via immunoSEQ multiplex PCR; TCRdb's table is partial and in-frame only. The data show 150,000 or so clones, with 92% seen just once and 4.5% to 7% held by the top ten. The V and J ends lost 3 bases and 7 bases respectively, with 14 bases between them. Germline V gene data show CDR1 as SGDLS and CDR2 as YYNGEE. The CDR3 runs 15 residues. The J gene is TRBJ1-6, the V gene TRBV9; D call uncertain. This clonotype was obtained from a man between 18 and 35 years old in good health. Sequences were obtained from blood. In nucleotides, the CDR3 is TGTGCCAGCAGCGCCTACCCCGTGAAGAATTCACCCCTCCACTTT. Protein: CASSAYPVKNSPLHF.